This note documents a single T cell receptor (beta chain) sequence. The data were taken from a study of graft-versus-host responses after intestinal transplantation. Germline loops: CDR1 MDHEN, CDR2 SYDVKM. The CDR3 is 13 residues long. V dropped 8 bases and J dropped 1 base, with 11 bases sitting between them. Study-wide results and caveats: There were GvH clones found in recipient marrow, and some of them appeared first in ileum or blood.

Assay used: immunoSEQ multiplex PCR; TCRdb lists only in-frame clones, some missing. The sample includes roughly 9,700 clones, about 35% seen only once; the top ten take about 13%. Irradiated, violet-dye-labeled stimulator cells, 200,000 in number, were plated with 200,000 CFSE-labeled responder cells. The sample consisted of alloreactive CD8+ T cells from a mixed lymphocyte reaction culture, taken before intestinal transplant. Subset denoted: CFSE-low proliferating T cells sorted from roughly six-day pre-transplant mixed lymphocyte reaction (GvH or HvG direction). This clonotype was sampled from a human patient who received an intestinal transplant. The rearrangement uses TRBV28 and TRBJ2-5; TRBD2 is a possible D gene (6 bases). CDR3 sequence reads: CASATSFQETQYF. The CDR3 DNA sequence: TGTGCCAGCGCGACTAGTTTCCAAGAGACCCAGTACTTC. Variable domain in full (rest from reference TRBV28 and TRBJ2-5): DVKVTQSSRYLVKRTGEKVFLECVQDMDHENMFWYRQDPGLGLRLIYFSYDVKMKEKGDIPEGYSVSREKKERFSLILESASTNQTSMYLCASATSFQETQYFGPGTRLLVL.